Below, 31 T cell receptor beta chains from the same sample are listed, as sequenced in a study of T cell repertoires in cytomegalovirus infection. Via MiXCR, TCRdb re-called the reads, giving one row per CDR3 protein. The sample contains 200,000 to 300,000 distinct CDR3 sequences, 9.1% of which appear only once. Sequenced input: PBMCs. The receptor set was obtained from a human donor in good health (CMV status not recorded). Some clones in this sample may be carry-over from other donors' samples.

This clonotype was picked up many times. The CDR3 region has the DNA TGTGCCAGCTTTACGCCGGGCCCAGATGGTTACGAGCAGTACTTC. Amino acid sequence: CASFTPGPDGYEQYF. The genes are TRBV7-2 and TRBJ2-7; D is ambiguous. Germline lookup yields CDR1 SGHTA and CDR2 FQGNSA. CDR3 length: 15 residues. The V end lost 8 bases, the J end lost 4 bases, and 21 bases lay between the germline ends.

The V gene is TRBV12-3 or TRBV12-4, the J gene TRBJ1-2; 9 bases align to TRBD1. This CDR3 region has 15 residues. The trim removed 5 bases at V and 4 bases at J, leaving 8 bases unmatched. CDR3 sequence: CASSVTTGQGYGYTF. The CDR3 bases are TGTGCCAGCAGTGTAACTACGGGACAGGGCTATGGCTACACCTTC.

There are many counts of this clonotype. The V and J genes are TRBV7-2 and TRBJ1-5; D unresolved. The ends were cut back, 5 bases at V and 4 bases at J, with 12 bases in the middle. The CDR3 is 14 residues long. The germline CDR1 and CDR2 sequences are SGHTA and FQGNSA. CDR3 nucleotide sequence: TGTGCCAGCAGCCGAGCGGGTTCTAATCAGCCCCAGCATTTT. Protein sequence: CASSRAGSNQPQHF.

This clonotype was found many times. The rearrangement links TRBV11-2 to TRBJ2-7; perhaps TRBD2 as D (6 bases). V was trimmed by 7 bases and J by 4 bases, leaving 14 bases between them. Germline CDR1 and CDR2: SGHAT and FQNNGV. The CDR3 is 13 residues long. CDR3 region: CASTLQEGYEQYF. In DNA form, the CDR3 reads TGTGCCAGCACCCTTCAGGAGGGTTACGAGCAGTACTTC.

This clonotype was counted ten times or more. This chain links TRBV7-9 with TRBJ2-5, with TRBD2 matching over 12 bases. The CDR3 runs 16 residues. V was pared by 4 bases and J by 1 base, with 4 bases of the junction left unmatched. Germline CDR1 is SEHNR and CDR2 is FQNEAQ (reference sequence). This chain's CDR3 is CASSSTSGGAQETQYF. The CDR3 DNA reads as TGTGCCAGCAGCTCGACTAGCGGGGGAGCCCAAGAGACCCAGTACTTC.

This clonotype appeared many times. The chain combines TRBV6-1 with TRBJ1-2; D remains ambiguous. Trimming stripped 1 base from V and 6 bases from J, with 18 bases between. CDR3 length: 16 residues. CDR1 and CDR2 (germline): MNHNS, SASEGT. The CDR3 DNA follows: TGTGCCAGCAGTGAAGTCCGAAGTGGCACGCTAAATGGCTACACCTTC. Residues: CASSEVRSGTLNGYTF.

The CDR3 region is CSAKRGQGATDTQYF. CDR3 in DNA: TGCAGTGCTAAAAGGGGACAGGGGGCCACAGATACGCAGTATTTT. This chain connects TRBV20-1 to TRBJ2-3, with 12 bases that match TRBD1. The CDR3 is 15 amino acids. V was clipped by 4 bases and J by 2 bases; unmatched bases: 4. Germline assignment: CDR1 DFQATT and CDR2 SNEGSKA (reference sequence).

At least ten counts were recorded for this clonotype. The chain joins TRBV7-7 to TRBJ2-7; D ambiguous. This CDR3 spans 14 amino acids. Germline CDR1 reads SSHAT; CDR2 reads FNYEAQ (reference sequence). Trimming took 5 bases from V and 6 from J, leaving 17 bases between them. This chain's CDR3 is CASSHPEPLAEQYF. DNA for the CDR3: TGTGCCAGCAGCCATCCGGAGCCGCTGGCCGAGCAGTACTTC.

This clonotype was seen repeatedly, ten times or more. The chain links TRBV12-3 or TRBV12-4 to TRBJ1-2; D unclear. Trimming took off 3 bases at V and 7 bases at J, with 12 bases between the two ends. This CDR3 is 13 amino acids long. The CDR3 loop is CASSLEWTGGYTF. The DNA of the CDR3 is TGTGCCAGCAGTTTGGAGTGGACGGGTGGCTACACCTTC.

This clonotype was observed at least ten times. The CDR3 loop reads CASRQTGGDSNQPQHF. CDR3 coding DNA: TGTGCCAGCAGACAGACAGGGGGAGATAGCAATCAGCCCCAGCATTTT. V is TRBV6-6 and J is TRBJ1-5, with TRBD1 identical over 9 bases. Germline trimming cut 6 bases from V and 0 bases from J; bases unmatched to any gene: 6. The CDR3 is 16 amino acids. The germline V gene encodes CDR1 MNHNY and CDR2 SVGAGI (reference sequence).

This clonotype has at least ten counts. The chain has TRBV12-3 or TRBV12-4 and TRBJ1-2; TRBD1 might be the D (6 bases). This CDR3 is built from 15 residues. The ends were cut back, 2 bases at V and 2 bases at J, with 12 bases in the middle. The CDR3 sequence: CASSLSGQKNYGYTF. CDR3 sequence (DNA): TGTGCCAGCAGTTTATCCGGACAGAAAAACTATGGCTACACCTTC.

This clonotype has a count of ten or more. The chain recombines TRBV7-2 with TRBJ2-1, with D possibly being TRBD1 (5 bases). Trimming removed 4 bases at V and 3 bases at J, with 7 bases between. CDR1 SGHTA and CDR2 FQGNSA come from the germline V gene. The CDR3 is 13 residues long. In DNA form, the CDR3 reads TGTGCCAGCAGCTCAGGGATCTACAATGAGCAGTTCTTC. Translating it yields CASSSGIYNEQFF.

The gene calls are TRBV28 and TRBJ2-1; TRBD1 might be the D (6 bases). The CDR3 extends over 17 amino acids. Germline V gene data show CDR1 as MDHEN and CDR2 as SYDVKM. V gave up 1 base and J gave up 1 base, with 14 bases separating them. CDR3 nucleotide sequence: TGTGCCAGCAGTTTATACGGACTTCAGGGGTCCTACAATGAGCAGTTCTTC. It encodes CASSLYGLQGSYNEQFF.

This clonotype was detected ten times or more. The chain uses TRBV28 and TRBJ1-6; no firm D call. The CDR3 sequence is 13 residues long. The V gene lost 8 bases and the J gene lost 6 bases, with 11 bases spanning the gap. Germline V CDR1 and CDR2: MDHEN, SYDVKM. This CDR3 is CASQTEINSPLHF. CDR3 nucleotide sequence: TGTGCCAGCCAGACGGAAATTAATTCACCCCTCCACTTT.

This clonotype was observed many times. This chain joins TRBV12-3 or TRBV12-4 and TRBJ1-5; D remains unclear. This CDR3 comprises 10 residues. The V and J ends lost 7 bases and 9 bases respectively, with 7 bases between them. The CDR3 region is CASNFRPQHF. The CDR3 DNA follows: TGTGCCAGCAATTTCAGGCCCCAGCATTTT.

This clonotype was counted only a few times. This chain connects TRBV5-3 to TRBJ2-1; the match to TRBD2 covers 13 bases. TRBV5-3 qualifies as an ORF whose function is uncertain. This CDR3 is built from 13 residues. Losses at the gene ends were 9 bases for V and 10 bases for J; bases not matched to a gene: 7. CDR3 loop: CAKSTSGGIEQFF. In DNA form, the CDR3 reads TGTGCCAAATCGACTAGCGGGGGGATCGAGCAGTTCTTC.

This clonotype was seen more than once but under ten times. This rearrangement joins TRBV7-2 to TRBJ1-6; no clear D. The CDR3 covers 12 residues. Germline values: CDR1 SGHTA, CDR2 FQGNSA. Trimming took 2 bases from V and 9 from J, leaving 5 bases between them. The CDR3 DNA reads TGTGCCAGCAGCTTAATCGCTTCACCCCTCCACTTT. The encoded protein is CASSLIASPLHF. Supplemented by reference TRBV7-2 and TRBJ1-6, the full variable domain reads GAGVSQSPSNKVTEKGKDVELRCDPISGHTALYWYRQSLGQGLEFLIYFQGNSAPDKSGLPSDRFSAERTGGSVSTLTIQRTQQEDSAVYLCASSLIASPLHFGNGTRLTVT.

This clonotype was counted at least ten times. The chain recombines TRBV7-2 with TRBJ2-5, with a weak D call TRBD2 (6 bases). CDR1 and CDR2 from the germline V gene are SGHTA and FQGNSA. Trimming shortened V by 1 base and J by 4 bases, and 13 bases separated the two germline ends. There are 15 residues in the CDR3. DNA of the CDR3: TGTGCCAGCAGCTTAGTCGTGGCGGGGAGAGAGACCCAGTACTTC. Its translation is CASSLVVAGRETQYF.

The chain has TRBV28 and TRBJ2-7; 9 nucleotides agree with TRBD1. There are 14 residues in the CDR3. The junction had 9 bases not matched to a gene; V was cut back by 10 bases and J by 2 bases. The germline gives CDR1 MDHEN, CDR2 SYDVKM. In DNA, the CDR3 is TGTGCCATCCAGCGGGACAGGGTCCCCTACGAGCAGTACTTC. Its translation is CAIQRDRVPYEQYF.

The chain has TRBV19 and TRBJ1-1; a possible D gene is TRBD1 (5 bases). V was trimmed by 7 bases and J by 1 base, leaving 19 bases between them. The CDR3 is 16 amino acids. Per germline, CDR1 LNHDA and CDR2 SQIVND (reference sequence). CDR3 in amino acids: CASKLEGRRQNTEAFF. For the CDR3, the DNA is TGTGCCAGTAAGTTGGAGGGGCGAAGACAGAACACTGAAGCTTTCTTT.

CDR3 sequence (DNA): TGTGCCAGCAGCTCGTTCGACACCATATATTTT. Amino acids: CASSSFDTIYF. The chain employs TRBV11-2 and TRBJ1-3; D gene unclear. The CDR3 totals 11 residues. V gave up 4 bases and J gave up 8 bases, with 6 bases separating them. Germline CDR1 reads SGHAT; CDR2 reads FQNNGV.

This clonotype has at least ten counts. The chain combines TRBV5-1 with TRBJ2-2; perhaps TRBD2 as D (6 bases). Per germline, CDR1 SGHRS and CDR2 YFSETQ. The CDR3 length is 17 residues. The ends were cut back, 5 bases at V and 1 base at J, with 18 bases in the middle. The CDR3 coding sequence is TGCGCCAGCAGTAAATTTAGCGGAGCCGAGAACACCGGGGAGCTGTTTTTT. Its protein product is CASSKFSGAENTGELFF.

At least ten counts were recorded for this clonotype. This sequence joins TRBV7-8 and TRBJ2-5, with 9 bases lining up with TRBD1. The germline gives CDR1 SGHVS, CDR2 FQNEAQ. The CDR3 sequence is 16 residues long. V trimming: 5 bases; J trimming: 2 bases; junction bases outside the gene matches: 9. CDR3: CASSRGQGPFQETQYF. The CDR3 DNA is TGTGCCAGCAGCAGAGGACAGGGGCCCTTTCAAGAGACCCAGTACTTC.

This clonotype was recorded at least ten times. The chain's CDR3 is CASSLRGGKNTGELFF. DNA of the CDR3: TGTGCCAGCAGCTTAAGAGGTGGGAAGAACACCGGGGAGCTGTTTTTT. The chain employs TRBV7-2 and TRBJ2-2; no clear D gene. Germline CDR1 is SGHTA and CDR2 is FQGNSA. This CDR3 is 16 amino acids long. Trimming pared 2 bases from V and 1 base from J, leaving 11 bases between.

This clonotype was observed many times. CDR3: CASSSRDRGVEQYF. The CDR3 DNA reads TGTGCCAGCAGCTCCCGGGACAGGGGTGTCGAGCAGTACTTC. This chain connects TRBV7-2 to TRBJ2-7; 10 bases map to TRBD1. Looked up from germline, CDR1 is SGHTA and CDR2 is FQGNSA. The CDR3 loop spans 14 amino acids. Trimming at V came to 4 bases and at J to 6 bases, leaving 6 bases not matched to a gene.

The chain is built from TRBV3-1 and TRBJ2-1; TRBD2 is a possible D gene (7 bases). Germline V CDR1 and CDR2: LGHDT, YNNKEL (reference sequence). The V gene lost 1 base and the J gene lost 5 bases, with 18 bases spanning the gap. The CDR3 spans 17 residues. CDR3 residues: CASSQVSGGGRDNEQFF. DNA for the CDR3: TGTGCCAGCAGCCAAGTGTCTGGCGGGGGCCGGGACAATGAGCAGTTCTTC.

Ten or more counts support this clonotype. The J gene is TRBJ2-7, the V gene TRBV7-2; unclear D gene. Germline loops: CDR1 SGHTA, CDR2 FQGNSA. The CDR3 runs to 14 residues. The ends were cut back, 2 bases at V and 5 bases at J, with 13 bases in the middle. The CDR3, as DNA: TGTGCCAGCAGCTTATTATTTGGTCGGAACGAGCAGTACTTC. Residues: CASSLLFGRNEQYF.

This clonotype was observed at least ten times. The V call is TRBV7-2, the J call TRBJ1-2, with a tentative D call TRBD1 (6 bases). Germline CDR1 SGHTA, CDR2 FQGNSA. Trimming pared 5 bases from V and 2 bases from J, leaving 12 bases between. CDR3 length: 14 amino acids. CDR3 loop: CASSPGAVNYGYTF. The CDR3 DNA follows: TGTGCCAGCAGCCCGGGGGCGGTGAACTATGGCTACACCTTC. Full variable domain (rest looked up from reference TRBV7-2 and TRBJ1-2): GAGVSQSPSNKVTEKGKDVELRCDPISGHTALYWYRQSLGQGLEFLIYFQGNSAPDKSGLPSDRFSAERTGGSVSTLTIQRTQQEDSAVYLCASSPGAVNYGYTFGSGTRLTVV.

This clonotype has ten or more counts. V gene TRBV28 combines with J gene TRBJ1-5, with D perhaps matching TRBD1 (6 bases). The CDR3 has 16 amino acids. The V gene's germline CDR1 is MDHEN and CDR2 SYDVKM. Trimming took off 5 bases at V and 2 bases at J, with 16 bases between the two ends. The CDR3 spells CASSPHRAMGNQPQHF. The CDR3 region has the DNA TGTGCCAGCAGTCCCCACAGGGCCATGGGCAATCAGCCCCAGCATTTT.

This clonotype has a count of ten or more. This chain joins TRBV7-2 and TRBJ1-2; D possibly corresponds to TRBD1 (6 bases). This CDR3 has 16 amino acids. The V end lost 4 bases, the J end lost 0 bases, and 15 bases lay between the germline ends. Per the germline V gene, CDR1 is SGHTA and CDR2 is FQGNSA. The CDR3: CASSSPEGGANYGYTF. The CDR3 DNA is TGTGCCAGCAGCTCGCCGGAGGGGGGAGCTAACTATGGCTACACCTTC.

There are a few counts of this clonotype. This sequence joins TRBV19 and TRBJ2-7, with 10 bases fitting TRBD2. The CDR3 has 18 amino acids. The V gene end was trimmed by 3 bases and the J gene end by 2 bases; junction bases not matched to a gene: 13. The germline CDR1 and CDR2 sequences are LNHDA and SQIVND (reference sequence). The CDR3 nucleotides read TGTGCCAGTAGTATTCCCAAGACTAGCGGGCTGGATGCCTACGAGCAGTACTTC. Protein: CASSIPKTSGLDAYEQYF. Combining the CDR3 with reference TRBV19 and TRBJ2-7 gives the whole variable domain DGGITQSPKYLFRKEGQNVTLSCEQNLNHDAMYWYRQDPGQGLRLIYYSQIVNDFQKGDIAEGYSVSREKKESFPLTVTSAQKNPTAFYLCASSIPKTSGLDAYEQYFGPGTRLTVT.